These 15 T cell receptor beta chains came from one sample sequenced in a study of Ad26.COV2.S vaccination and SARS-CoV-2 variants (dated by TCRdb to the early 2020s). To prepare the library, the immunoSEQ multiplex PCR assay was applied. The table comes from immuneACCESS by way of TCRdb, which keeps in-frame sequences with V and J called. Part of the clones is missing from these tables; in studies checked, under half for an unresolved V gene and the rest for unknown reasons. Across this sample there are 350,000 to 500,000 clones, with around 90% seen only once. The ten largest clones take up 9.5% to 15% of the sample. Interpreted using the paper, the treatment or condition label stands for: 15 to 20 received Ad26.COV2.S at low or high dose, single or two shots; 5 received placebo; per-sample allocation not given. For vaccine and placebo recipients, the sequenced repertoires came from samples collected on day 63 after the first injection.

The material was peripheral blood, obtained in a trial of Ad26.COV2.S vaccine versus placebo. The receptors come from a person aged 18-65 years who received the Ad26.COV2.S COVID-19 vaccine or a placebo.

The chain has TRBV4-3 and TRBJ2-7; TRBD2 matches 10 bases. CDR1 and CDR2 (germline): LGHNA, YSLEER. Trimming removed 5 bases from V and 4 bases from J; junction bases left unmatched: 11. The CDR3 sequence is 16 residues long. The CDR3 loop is CASSVLPGTSVYEQYF. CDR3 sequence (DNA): TGCGCCAGCAGCGTCCTACCCGGGACTAGCGTTTACGAGCAGTACTTC.

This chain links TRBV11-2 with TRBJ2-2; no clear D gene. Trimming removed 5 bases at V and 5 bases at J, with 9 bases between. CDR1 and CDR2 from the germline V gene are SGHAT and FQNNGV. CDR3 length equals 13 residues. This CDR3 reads CASSQSVTGELFF. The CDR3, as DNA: TGTGCCAGCAGCCAGAGTGTAACCGGGGAGCTGTTTTTT.

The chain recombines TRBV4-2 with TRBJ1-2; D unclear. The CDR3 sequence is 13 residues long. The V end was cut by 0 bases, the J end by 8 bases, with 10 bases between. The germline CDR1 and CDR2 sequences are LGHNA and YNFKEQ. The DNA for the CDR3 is TGTGCCAGCAGCCAAGATCTAGAATCGGGCTACACCTTC. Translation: CASSQDLESGYTF.

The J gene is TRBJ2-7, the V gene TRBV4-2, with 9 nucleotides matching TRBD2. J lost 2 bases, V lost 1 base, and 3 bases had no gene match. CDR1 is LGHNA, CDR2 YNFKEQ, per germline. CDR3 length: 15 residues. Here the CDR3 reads CASSQAAGGPYEQYF. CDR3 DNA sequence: TGTGCCAGCAGCCAAGCGGCGGGAGGGCCCTACGAGCAGTACTTC.

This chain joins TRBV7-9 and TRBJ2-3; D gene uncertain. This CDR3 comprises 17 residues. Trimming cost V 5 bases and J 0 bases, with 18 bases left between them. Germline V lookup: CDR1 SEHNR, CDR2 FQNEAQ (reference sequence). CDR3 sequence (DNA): TGTGCCAGCAGCCCCCAGAGCTGGTACTCTAGCACAGATACGCAGTATTTT. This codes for CASSPQSWYSSTDTQYF.

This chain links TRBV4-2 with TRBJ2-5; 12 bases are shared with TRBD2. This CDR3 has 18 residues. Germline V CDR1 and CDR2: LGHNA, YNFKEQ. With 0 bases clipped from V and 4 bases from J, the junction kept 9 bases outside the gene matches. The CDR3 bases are TGTGCCAGCAGCCAAGATTCTAGCGGGAGGGCCGGAGTAGAGACCCAGTACTTC. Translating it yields CASSQDSSGRAGVETQYF.

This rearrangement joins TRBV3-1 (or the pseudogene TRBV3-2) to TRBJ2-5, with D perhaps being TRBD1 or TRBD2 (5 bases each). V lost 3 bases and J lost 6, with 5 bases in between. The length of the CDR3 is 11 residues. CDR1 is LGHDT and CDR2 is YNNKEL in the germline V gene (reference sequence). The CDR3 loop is CASSQGQTQYF. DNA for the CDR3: TGTGCCAGCAGCCAGGGACAGACCCAGTACTTC.

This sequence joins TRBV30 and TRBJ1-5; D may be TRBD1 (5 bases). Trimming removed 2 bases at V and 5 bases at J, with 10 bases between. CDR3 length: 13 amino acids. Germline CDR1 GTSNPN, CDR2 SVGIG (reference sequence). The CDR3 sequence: CAWSQGTYQPQHF. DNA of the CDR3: TGTGCCTGGAGTCAGGGAACCTATCAGCCCCAGCATTTT.

The CDR3 region has the DNA TGCGCCAGCAGCGAATATAGCGGGTGGACCGGGGAGCTGTTTTTT. Translation gives CASSEYSGWTGELFF. The rearrangement links TRBV5-1 to TRBJ2-2; TRBD2 aligns across 7 bases. The CDR3 covers 15 residues. V trimming: 4 bases; J trimming: 5 bases; junction bases outside the gene matches: 8. Germline CDR1 SGHRS, CDR2 YFSETQ.

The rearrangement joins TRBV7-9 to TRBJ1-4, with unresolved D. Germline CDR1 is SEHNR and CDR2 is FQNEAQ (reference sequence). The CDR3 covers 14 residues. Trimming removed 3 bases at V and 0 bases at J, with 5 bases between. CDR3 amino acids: CASSFTTTNEKLFF. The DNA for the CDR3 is TGTGCCAGCAGCTTCACAACAACTAATGAAAAACTGTTTTTT. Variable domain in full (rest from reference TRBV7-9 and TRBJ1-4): DTGVSQNPRHKITKRGQNVTFRCDPISEHNRLYWYRQTLGQGPEFLTYFQNEAQLEKSRLLSDRFSAERPKGSFSTLEIQRTEQGDSAMYLCASSFTTTNEKLFFGSGTQLSVL.

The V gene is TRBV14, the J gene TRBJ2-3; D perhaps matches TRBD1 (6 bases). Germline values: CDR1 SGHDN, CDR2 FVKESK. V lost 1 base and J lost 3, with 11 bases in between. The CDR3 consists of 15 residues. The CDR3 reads CASSQVARGTDTQYF. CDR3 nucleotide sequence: TGTGCCAGCAGCCAAGTAGCCAGGGGTACAGATACGCAGTATTTT. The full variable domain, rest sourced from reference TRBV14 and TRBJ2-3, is EAGVTQFPSHSVIEKGQTVTLRCDPISGHDNLYWYRRVMGKEIKFLLHFVKESKQDESGMPNNRFLAERTGGTYSTLKVQPAELEDSGVYFCASSQVARGTDTQYFGPGTRLTVL.

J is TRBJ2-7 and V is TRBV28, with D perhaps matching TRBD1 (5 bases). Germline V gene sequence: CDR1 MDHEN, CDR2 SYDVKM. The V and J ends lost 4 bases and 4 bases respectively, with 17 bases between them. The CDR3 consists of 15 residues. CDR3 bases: TGTGCCAGCAGTTCCAACATACAGGTTGTGTACGAGCAGTACTTC. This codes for CASSSNIQVVYEQYF.

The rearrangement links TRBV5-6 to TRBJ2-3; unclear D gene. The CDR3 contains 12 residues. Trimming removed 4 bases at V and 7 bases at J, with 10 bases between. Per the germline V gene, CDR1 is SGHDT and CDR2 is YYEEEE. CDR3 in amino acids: CASSAQRNTQYF. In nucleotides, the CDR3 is TGTGCCAGCAGCGCACAGAGGAATACGCAGTATTTT.

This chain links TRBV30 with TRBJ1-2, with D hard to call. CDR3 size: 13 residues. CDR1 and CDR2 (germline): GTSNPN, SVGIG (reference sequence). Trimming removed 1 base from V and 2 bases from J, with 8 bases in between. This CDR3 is CAWSEDGNYGYTF. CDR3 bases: TGTGCCTGGAGTGAAGACGGAAACTATGGCTACACCTTC.

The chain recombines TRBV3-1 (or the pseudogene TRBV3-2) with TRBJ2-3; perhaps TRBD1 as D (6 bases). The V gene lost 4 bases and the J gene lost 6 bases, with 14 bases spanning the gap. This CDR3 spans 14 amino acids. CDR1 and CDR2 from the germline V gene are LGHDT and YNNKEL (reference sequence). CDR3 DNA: TGTGCCAGCAGCCGAAACTCCAGGGGTGATACGCAGTATTTT. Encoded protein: CASSRNSRGDTQYF.